Shown below are 13 T cell receptor beta chains from a single sample sequenced in a study of T cells after yellow fever vaccination. In TCRdb, the 5' RACE reads were re-called with MiXCR into one record per CDR3 protein. The sample yields under 95,000 distinct CDR3 sequences, about 7.2% seen once. The source was CD8+ T cells sorted from PBMCs, collected 10 to 11 days after the first yellow fever vaccination. These receptors were obtained from a man aged 18 to 30 who received the YFV17D yellow fever vaccine.

The chain links TRBV11-2 to TRBJ2-3; D is unclear. Deletions cut 1 base from V and 1 base from J, with 9 bases between. CDR3 length: 15 residues. Per germline, CDR1 SGHAT and CDR2 FQNNGV. The CDR3 bases are TGTGCCAGCAGCTTAGCTCTTTGGGGCACAGATACGCAGTATTTT. This translates into CASSLALWGTDTQYF. The full variable domain, in which reference TRBV11-2 and TRBJ2-3 provide the parts outside the CDR3, is EAGVAQSPRYKIIEKRQSVAFWCNPISGHATLYWYQQILGQGPKLLIQFQNNGVVDDSQLPKDRFSAERLKGVDSTLKIQPAKLEDSAVYLCASSLALWGTDTQYFGPGTRLTVL.

This clonotype has at least ten counts. The chain uses TRBV4-3 and TRBJ1-2; the match to TRBD1 covers 11 bases. This CDR3 contains 17 residues. Losses at the gene ends were 0 bases for V and 4 bases for J; bases not matched to a gene: 7. CDR1 and CDR2 from the germline V gene are LGHNA and YSLEER. CDR3: CASSQDGGTGGRYGYTF. DNA of the CDR3: TGCGCCAGCAGCCAAGATGGGGGGACAGGGGGTCGCTATGGCTACACCTTC.

The chain links TRBV7-8 to TRBJ2-5, with TRBD2 identical over 10 bases. CDR1 and CDR2 from the germline V gene are SGHVS and FQNEAQ. Unmatched junction bases numbered 14, after V lost 6 bases and J lost 10 bases. This CDR3 has 15 residues. CDR3 nucleotides: TGTGCCAGCAGGAGAGGGGTAGCGGGGGGTGGTGACCAGTACTTC. This translates into CASRRGVAGGGDQYF. Combining the CDR3 with reference TRBV7-8 and TRBJ2-5 gives the whole variable domain GAGVSQSPRYKVAKRGQDVALRCDPISGHVSLFWYQQALGQGPEFLTYFQNEAQLDKSGLPSDRFFAERPEGSVSTLKIQRTQQEDSAVYLCASRRGVAGGGDQYFGPGTRLLVL.

This clonotype was observed a few times. This sequence joins TRBV19 and TRBJ2-4; perhaps D is TRBD1 or TRBD2 (5 bases each). This CDR3 contains 17 residues. Deletions cut 3 bases from V and 5 bases from J, with 20 bases between. Germline values: CDR1 LNHDA, CDR2 SQIVND (reference sequence). As DNA, the CDR3 is TGTGCCAGTAGTATGAGAGGGGAGTTCTGGGCCCAAAACATTCAGTACTTC. Amino acids: CASSMRGEFWAQNIQYF.

This chain links TRBV6-2 or TRBV6-3 with TRBJ2-5; 10 bases are a match to TRBD1. The CDR3 is 14 residues long. Per germline, CDR1 MNHEY and CDR2 SVGEGT. Trimming removed 7 bases from V and 3 bases from J; junction bases left unmatched: 5. CDR3 sequence reads: CASTWTGGKETQYF. The CDR3 DNA follows: TGTGCCAGCACCTGGACAGGGGGAAAAGAGACCCAGTACTTC.

Here the CDR3 DNA reads TGTGCCAGCGGCTCCGGGCCAGGGGGAGGACGTTCACCCCTCCACTTT. Translating gives CASGSGPGGGRSPLHF. The genes are TRBV5-3 and TRBJ1-6; 7 bases are a match to TRBD1. TRBV5-3 is recorded as an ORF, its role being uncertain. Unmatched junction bases numbered 17, after V lost 8 bases and J lost 9 bases. The CDR3 spans 16 residues.

The rearrangement links TRBV5-6 to TRBJ2-5; D not certain. The germline V and J ends were trimmed by 7 bases and 2 bases, with 18 bases remaining between them. CDR1 and CDR2 (germline): SGHDT, YYEEEE. The CDR3 runs 15 residues. This chain's CDR3 is CASGPGPVLQETQYF. In DNA form, the CDR3 reads TGTGCCAGCGGCCCCGGGCCAGTTCTACAAGAGACCCAGTACTTC.

In the case of this clonotype: A much bigger clone sits one base away, suggesting this may be a read error. This chain uses TRBV7-2 with TRBJ1-2; D call uncertain. The CDR3 totals 14 residues. Per the germline V gene, CDR1 is SGHTA and CDR2 is FQGNSA. The CDR3 DNA sequence: TGTGCCAGCAGATTAGAAGACACAAACTATGGCTACACCTTC. Protein: CASRLEDTNYGYTF.

In DNA, the CDR3 is TGCGCCAGCAGCAGATCCGGGACAACGAACACTGAAGCTTTCTTT. Protein: CASSRSGTTNTEAFF. The chain recombines TRBV5-1 with TRBJ1-1; possible D gene TRBD1, 6 bases. Germline V CDR1 and CDR2: SGHRS, YFSETQ. The V end lost 4 bases, the J end lost 1 base, and 14 bases lay between the germline ends. CDR3 length: 15 amino acids.

This clonotype was seen repeatedly, ten times or more. As DNA, the CDR3 is TGCGCCAGCAGCCCCTACAGGGCATCAGATACGCAGTATTTT. This translates into CASSPYRASDTQYF. The chain carries TRBV5-1 and TRBJ2-3; perhaps TRBD1 as D (6 bases). CDR3 length: 14 amino acids. Trimming stripped 4 bases from V and 4 bases from J, with 13 bases between. The V gene's germline CDR1 is SGHRS and CDR2 YFSETQ.

This clonotype was seen at least ten times. The rearrangement uses TRBV5-4 and TRBJ2-3; no clear D gene. The germline V gene encodes CDR1 SGHNT and CDR2 YYREEE (reference sequence). The CDR3 has 16 residues. V lost 1 base and J 6 bases, leaving 18 bases between the germline ends. The CDR3 DNA is TGTGCCAGCAGCTTGTTTCGTTCTCCAACCAAGGATACGCAGTATTTT. Its translation is CASSLFRSPTKDTQYF. Full variable domain (rest looked up from reference TRBV5-4 and TRBJ2-3): ETGVTQSPTHLIKTRGQQVTLRCSSQSGHNTVSWYQQALGQGPQFIFQYYREEENGRGNFPPRFSGLQFPNYSSELNVNALELDDSALYLCASSLFRSPTKDTQYFGPGTRLTVL.

This clonotype has at least ten counts. The CDR3 loop is CASSFTGDSTDTQYF. In DNA, the CDR3 is TGTGCCAGCAGTTTCACGGGGGACAGCACAGATACGCAGTATTTT. The V call is TRBV12-3 or TRBV12-4, the J call TRBJ2-3; D perhaps matches TRBD2 (6 bases). The length of the CDR3 is 15 residues. Trimming removed 3 bases from V and 0 bases from J, with 10 bases in between.

This clonotype was counted ten times or more. V is TRBV6-5 and J is TRBJ1-4, with 8 bases that match TRBD1. The CDR3 is 16 amino acids. Looked up from germline, CDR1 is MNHEY and CDR2 is SVGAGI. V gave up 2 bases and J gave up 7 bases; unmatched junction bases: 9. As DNA, the CDR3 is TGTGCCAGCAGTTACGTATCTACAGGGGGAACTGAAAAACTGTTTTTT. It translates to CASSYVSTGGTEKLFF.